This is a list of T cell receptor beta chains from one sample in a study of blood T cell repertoires in COVID-19. Some clones are missing from TCRdb's copy, which holds only in-frame ones; the method was immunoSEQ multiplex PCR. The sample consists of approximately 90,000 clones, around 87% of them appearing once. Sample: peripheral blood. These receptors all stem from a human donor with acute or convalescent COVID-19. The donor label of this sample is uncertain. The CDR3 runs from the conserved cysteine through the conserved F or W. A D gene is named only where the DNA matches it firmly. A clone size is listed for some rows: how often the clone was seen (once, few, many), or a class if it is expanded.

TRBJ2-3,TRBD2,16,medium-sized,TRBV28,CASSSPGTSGGDTQYF,TGTGCCAGCAGTAGCCCCGGGACTAGCGGGGGGGATACGCAGTATTTT
TRBJ1-5,-,14,-,TRBV5-1,CASSWEGGNQPQHF,TGCGCCAGCAGCTGGGAGGGGGGGAATCAGCCCCAGCATTTT
TRBJ1-1,-,13,-,TRBV9,CASSVITGTEAFF,TGTGCCAGCAGCGTAATTACAGGGACTGAAGCTTTCTTT
TRBJ2-5,-,16,-,TRBV21-1,CASSRIPGVWGETQYF,TGTGCCAGCAGCCGTATACCAGGGGTGTGGGGAGAGACCCAGTACTTC
TRBJ1-4,TRBD1,15,-,TRBV30,CAWILPDRGREKLFF,TGTGCCTGGATATTACCGGACAGGGGTAGGGAAAAACTGTTTTTT
TRBJ1-2,-,14,few,TRBV10-3,CAIRPTGGNYGYTF,TGTGCCATCAGGCCGACGGGGGGCAACTATGGCTACACCTTC
TRBJ1-4,TRBD1,16,-,TRBV27,CASSYWGTGVVEKLFF,TGTGCCAGCAGTTATTGGGGGACAGGGGTTGTCGAAAAACTGTTTTTT
TRBJ1-2,-,14,-,TRBV9,CASSVGSTNYGYTF,TGTGCCAGCAGCGTAGGGAGCACTAACTATGGCTACACCTTC
TRBJ2-3,TRBD1,16,-,TRBV7-3,CASSRTGGEGADTQYF,TGTGCCAGCAGCCGGACAGGGGGCGAAGGGGCAGATACGCAGTATTTT
TRBJ1-5,-,15,-,TRBV4-1,CASSQVDRFNQPQHF,TGCGCCAGCAGCCAAGTCGACAGATTCAATCAGCCCCAGCATTTT
TRBJ1-1,TRBD1,16,-,TRBV4-3,CASSRGTGGTNTEAFF,TGCGCCAGCAGCCGTGGGACAGGGGGCACGAACACTGAAGCTTTCTTT
TRBJ2-3,-,15,-,TRBV7-3,CASSLIGGGTDTQYF,TGTGCCAGCAGCTTAATCGGAGGGGGCACAGATACGCAGTATTTT
TRBJ1-2,-,13,-,TRBV12-3/TRBV12-4,CASSLPRNYGYTF,TGTGCCAGCAGTTTACCCCGTAACTATGGCTACACCTTC
TRBJ2-1,TRBD1,13,-,TRBV11-2,CASIGQGAYEQFF,TGTGCCAGTATCGGACAGGGGGCCTATGAGCAGTTCTTC
TRBJ2-5,-,14,-,TRBV11-3,CASSLDPTEETQYF,TGTGCCAGCAGCTTAGATCCGACAGAAGAGACCCAGTACTTC
TRBJ1-5,-,14,-,TRBV2,CASTGGYGNQPQHF,TGTGCCAGCACGGGGGGATATGGCAATCAGCCCCAGCATTTT
TRBJ2-7,TRBD2,14,-,TRBV2,CASSGAGGSYEQYF,TGTGCCAGCAGCGGAGCGGGGGGATCCTACGAGCAGTACTTC
TRBJ2-1,-,14,-,TRBV4-2,CASSPSTSHNEQFF,TGTGCCAGCAGCCCATCGACTAGTCACAATGAGCAGTTCTTC
TRBJ1-1,TRBD1,14,-,TRBV19,CASSVRGVNTEAFF,TGTGCCAGTAGTGTCAGGGGGGTGAACACTGAAGCTTTCTTT
TRBJ2-3,TRBD2,15,-,TRBV6-5,CASRGGGGRTDTQYF,TGTGCCAGCAGGGGAGGCGGGGGTAGAACAGATACGCAGTATTTT
TRBJ1-2,TRBD1,13,-,TRBV5-4,CASRGGQGGGYTF,TGTGCCAGTAGGGGTGGACAGGGTGGAGGCTACACCTTC
TRBJ2-1,TRBD1,15,-,TRBV27,CASRNPGQTYNEQFF,TGTGCCAGCCGGAACCCGGGACAGACATACAATGAGCAGTTCTTC
TRBJ1-1,TRBD1,14,-,TRBV2,CASRKGAEGTEAFF,TGTGCCAGCAGGAAGGGGGCCGAGGGGACTGAAGCTTTCTTT
TRBJ2-7,-,18,-,TRBV6-4,CASKQRVPGGPEFYEQYF,TGTGCCAGCAAACAGCGGGTCCCAGGAGGCCCTGAATTCTACGAGCAGTACTTC
TRBJ2-5,TRBD1,14,-,TRBV5-4,CASSYGQGQETQYF,TGTGCCAGCAGCTACGGACAGGGACAAGAGACCCAGTACTTC
TRBJ2-4,TRBD1,16,-,TRBV4-1,CASSQEGQGAKNIQYF,TGCGCCAGCAGCCAAGAGGGACAGGGCGCCAAAAACATTCAGTACTTC
TRBJ1-1,-,15,-,TRBV27,CASSLSGTMNTEAFF,TGTGCCAGCAGTTTATCGGGGACAATGAACACTGAAGCTTTCTTT
TRBJ2-4,TRBD1,17,-,TRBV30,CAWRAWTGGAAKNIQYF,TGTGCCTGGAGAGCGTGGACAGGGGGCGCAGCCAAAAACATTCAGTACTTC
TRBJ2-7,-,16,-,TRBV21-1,CASSTKDRRSSYEQYF,TGTGCCAGCAGCACGAAGGACAGGAGGAGCTCCTACGAGCAGTACTTC
TRBJ1-3,TRBD1,18,-,TRBV11-3,CASSPPMTGTGTGNTIYF,TGTGCCAGCAGCCCCCCGATGACCGGGACAGGGACTGGAAACACCATATATTTT
TRBJ2-1,TRBD2,15,-,TRBV7-9,CASSVSGGATDEQFF,TGTGCCAGCAGCGTTAGCGGGGGGGCCACGGATGAGCAGTTCTTC
TRBJ1-2,TRBD1,14,-,TRBV20-1,CSASKGGAGYGYTF,TGCAGTGCTAGTAAAGGGGGCGCCGGGTATGGCTACACCTTC
TRBJ2-5,-,15,-,TRBV18,CASSPPVQRGETQYF,TGTGCCAGCTCACCACCGGTGCAACGAGGAGAGACCCAGTACTTC
TRBJ1-3,-,14,few,TRBV19,CASSAGGAGNTIYF,TGTGCCAGTAGCGCCGGGGGGGCTGGAAACACCATATATTTT
TRBJ1-2,TRBD1,17,-,TRBV28,CASSLSGTGLSSYGYTF,TGTGCCAGCAGTTTGTCTGGGACAGGGCTTTCCTCCTATGGCTACACCTTC
TRBJ2-6,-,17,once,TRBV5-1,CASSPEFGWTGANVLTF,TGCGCCAGCAGCCCGGAGTTCGGGTGGACTGGGGCCAACGTCCTGACTTTC
TRBJ2-7,-,15,-,TRBV6-1,CASSDVGAHTYEQYF,TGTGCCAGCAGTGATGTGGGCGCCCATACCTACGAGCAGTACTTC
TRBJ2-7,TRBD1,18,-,TRBV6-1,CASSEPLLQGGHPYEQYF,TGTGCCAGCAGTGAGCCCCTCTTACAGGGGGGCCATCCTTACGAGCAGTACTTC
TRBJ2-3,-,15,-,TRBV28,CASSLDTGIPDTQYF,TGTGCCAGCAGTTTAGATACAGGGATTCCAGATACGCAGTATTTT
TRBJ2-5,TRBD2,16,-,TRBV27,CASSLYSGGPQENQYF,TGTGCCAGCAGTTTATATAGCGGGGGACCCCAAGAGAACCAGTACTTC
TRBJ2-2,TRBD1,16,once,TRBV7-3,CASSLDRGRGTGELFF,TGTGCCAGCAGCTTGGACAGGGGACGGGGCACCGGGGAGCTGTTTTTT
TRBJ1-5,TRBD1,14,-,TRBV6-6,CASSPRQGDQPQHF,TGTGCCAGCAGCCCTAGACAGGGCGATCAGCCCCAGCATTTT
TRBJ2-1,TRBD2,18,-,TRBV7-9,CASSLATSGGASRNEQFF,TGTGCCAGCAGCTTAGCCACTAGCGGGGGGGCCTCGAGAAATGAGCAGTTCTTC
TRBJ2-3,-,14,many,TRBV5-1,CASSLMGVTDTQYF,TGCGCCAGCAGCTTGATGGGCGTAACAGATACGCAGTATTTT
TRBJ2-1,TRBD2,18,-,TRBV4-2,CASSRGLAGSSSYNEQFF,TGTGCCAGCAGCCGGGGACTAGCGGGTTCTAGCTCCTACAATGAGCAGTTCTTC
TRBJ2-1,TRBD2,15,-,TRBV19,CASSGLAGSYNEQFF,TGTGCCAGTAGTGGGCTAGCGGGAAGCTACAATGAGCAGTTCTTC
TRBJ2-7,-,14,-,TRBV11-3,CASSRGLSSYEQYF,TGTGCCAGCAGCCGCGGACTTTCCTCCTACGAGCAGTACTTC
TRBJ2-5,TRBD1,13,-,TRBV5-1,CASSPTGEETQYF,TGCGCCAGCAGCCCCACAGGGGAAGAGACCCAGTACTTC
TRBJ1-6,TRBD1,15,-,TRBV4-2,CASSQDRTGYSPLHF,TGTGCCAGCAGCCAAGACAGGACAGGGTACTCACCCCTCCACTTT
TRBJ1-6,-,15,-,TRBV27,CASSLFAQGNSPLHF,TGTGCCAGCAGTTTATTCGCCCAGGGGAATTCACCCCTCCACTTT
TRBJ1-4,TRBD1,14,-,TRBV2,CASSATGVHEKLFF,TGTGCCAGCAGTGCGACAGGGGTTCATGAAAAACTGTTTTTT
TRBJ1-2,-,14,-,TRBV6-5,CASIPNWGDYGYTF,TGTGCCAGCATACCGAATTGGGGAGACTATGGCTACACCTTC
TRBJ1-4,TRBD1,16,-,TRBV6-5,CASSYLQGQGAEKLFF,TGTGCCAGCAGTTACTTGCAGGGACAGGGGGCCGAAAAACTGTTTTTT
TRBJ1-1,-,13,few,TRBV3-1/TRBV3-2,CASSPLEAGGAFF,TGTGCCAGCAGCCCACTTGAGGCCGGAGGGGCTTTCTTT
TRBJ1-1,TRBD1,16,-,TRBV27,CASRGQGWRMNTEAFF,TGTGCCAGCAGAGGACAGGGTTGGAGGATGAACACTGAAGCTTTCTTT